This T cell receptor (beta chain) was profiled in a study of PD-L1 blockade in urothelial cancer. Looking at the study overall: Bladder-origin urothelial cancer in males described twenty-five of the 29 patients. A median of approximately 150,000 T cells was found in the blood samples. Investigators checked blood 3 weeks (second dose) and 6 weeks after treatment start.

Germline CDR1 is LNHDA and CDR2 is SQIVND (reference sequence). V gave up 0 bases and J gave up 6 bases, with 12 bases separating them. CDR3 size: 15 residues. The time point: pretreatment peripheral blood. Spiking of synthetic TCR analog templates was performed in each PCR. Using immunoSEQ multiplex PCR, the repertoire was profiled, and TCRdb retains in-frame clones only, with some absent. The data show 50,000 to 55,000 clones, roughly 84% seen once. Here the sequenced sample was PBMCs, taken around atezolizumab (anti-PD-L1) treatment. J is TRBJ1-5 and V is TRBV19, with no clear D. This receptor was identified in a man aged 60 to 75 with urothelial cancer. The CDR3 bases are TGTGCCAGTAGTATAGAGGGCACTTTAAGTCAGCCCCAGCATTTT. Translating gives CASSIEGTLSQPQHF.